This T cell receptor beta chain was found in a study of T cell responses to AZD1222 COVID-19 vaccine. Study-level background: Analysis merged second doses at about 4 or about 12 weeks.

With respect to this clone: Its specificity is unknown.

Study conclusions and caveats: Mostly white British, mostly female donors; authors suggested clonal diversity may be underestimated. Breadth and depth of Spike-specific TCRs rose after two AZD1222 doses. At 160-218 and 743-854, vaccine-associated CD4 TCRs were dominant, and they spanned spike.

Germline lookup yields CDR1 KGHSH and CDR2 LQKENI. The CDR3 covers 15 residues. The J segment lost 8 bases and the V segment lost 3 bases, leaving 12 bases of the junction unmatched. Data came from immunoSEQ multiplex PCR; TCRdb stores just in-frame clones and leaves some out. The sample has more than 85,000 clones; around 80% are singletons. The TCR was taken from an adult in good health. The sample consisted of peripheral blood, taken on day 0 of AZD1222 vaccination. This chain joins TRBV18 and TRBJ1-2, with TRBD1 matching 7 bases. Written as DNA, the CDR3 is TGTGCCAGCTCACCCTTGAGAGACGGACAGGAAGGCTACACCTTC. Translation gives CASSPLRDGQEGYTF.